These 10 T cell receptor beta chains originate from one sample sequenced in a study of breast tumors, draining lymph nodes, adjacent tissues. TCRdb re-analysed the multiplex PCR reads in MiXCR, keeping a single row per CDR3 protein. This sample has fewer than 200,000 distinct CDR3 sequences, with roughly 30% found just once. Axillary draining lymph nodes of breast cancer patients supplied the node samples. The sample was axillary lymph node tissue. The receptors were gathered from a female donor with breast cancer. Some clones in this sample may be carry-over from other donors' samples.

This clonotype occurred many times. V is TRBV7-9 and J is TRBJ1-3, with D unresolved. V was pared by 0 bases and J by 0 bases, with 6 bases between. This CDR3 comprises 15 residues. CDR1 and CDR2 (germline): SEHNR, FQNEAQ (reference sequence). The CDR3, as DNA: TGTGCCAGCAGCTTAGCGTTAAGCTCTGGAAACACCATATATTTT. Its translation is CASSLALSSGNTIYF.

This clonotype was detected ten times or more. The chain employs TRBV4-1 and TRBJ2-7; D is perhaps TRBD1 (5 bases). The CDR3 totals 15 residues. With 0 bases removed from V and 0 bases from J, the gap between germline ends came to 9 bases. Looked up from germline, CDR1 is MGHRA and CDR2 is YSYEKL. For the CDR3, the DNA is TGCGCCAGCAGCCAAGATCCAGGGTTCTCCTACGAGCAGTACTTC. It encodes CASSQDPGFSYEQYF.

CDR3 loop: CASSTRNNASGKETQYF. Here the CDR3 DNA reads TGTGCCAGCAGCACGAGGAACAATGCTAGCGGGAAAGAGACCCAGTACTTC. The rearrangement links TRBV11-3 to TRBJ2-5; 9 bases are shared with TRBD2. Unmatched junction bases numbered 13, after V lost 5 bases and J lost 3 bases. There are 17 residues in the CDR3. From germline, CDR1 is SGHNT and CDR2 YENEEA.

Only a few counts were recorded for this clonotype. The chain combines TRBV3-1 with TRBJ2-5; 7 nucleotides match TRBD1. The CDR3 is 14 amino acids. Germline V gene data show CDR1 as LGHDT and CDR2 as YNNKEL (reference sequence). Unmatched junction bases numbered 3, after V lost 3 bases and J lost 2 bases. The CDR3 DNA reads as TGTGCCAGCAGCCACTTGACAGGGCAAGAGACCCAGTACTTC. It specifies CASSHLTGQETQYF.

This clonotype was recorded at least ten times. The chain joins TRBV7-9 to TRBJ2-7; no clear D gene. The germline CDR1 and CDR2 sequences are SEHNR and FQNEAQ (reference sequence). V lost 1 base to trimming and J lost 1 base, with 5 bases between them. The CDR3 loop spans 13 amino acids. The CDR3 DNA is TGTGCCAGCAGCTTAGTTGTTTCCTACGAGCAGTACTTC. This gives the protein CASSLVVSYEQYF.

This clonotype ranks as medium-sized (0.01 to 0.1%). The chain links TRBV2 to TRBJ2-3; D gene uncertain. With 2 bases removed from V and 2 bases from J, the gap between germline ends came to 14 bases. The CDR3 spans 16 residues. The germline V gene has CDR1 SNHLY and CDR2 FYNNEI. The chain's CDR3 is CASSERANFYTDTQYF. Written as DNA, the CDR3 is TGTGCCAGCAGTGAAAGGGCCAACTTCTACACAGATACGCAGTATTTT.

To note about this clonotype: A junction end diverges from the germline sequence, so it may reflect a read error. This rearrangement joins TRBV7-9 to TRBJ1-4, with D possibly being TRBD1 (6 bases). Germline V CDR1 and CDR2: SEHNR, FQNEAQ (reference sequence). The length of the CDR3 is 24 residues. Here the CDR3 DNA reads TGTGCCAGCAGCCATAAAGGCCGTGGGTACAGGGCCCAACCCCGCCCGACTACTAATGAAAAACTGCTTTTT. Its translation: CASSHKGRGYRAQPRPTTNEKLLF.

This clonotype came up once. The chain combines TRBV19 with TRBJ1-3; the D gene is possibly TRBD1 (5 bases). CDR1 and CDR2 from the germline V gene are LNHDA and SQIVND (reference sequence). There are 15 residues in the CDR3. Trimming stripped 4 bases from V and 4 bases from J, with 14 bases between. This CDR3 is CASSRVGTGGNTIYF. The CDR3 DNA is TGTGCCAGTAGTAGGGTGGGGACGGGAGGAAACACCATATATTTT. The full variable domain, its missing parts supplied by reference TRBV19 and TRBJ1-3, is DGGITQSPKYLFRKEGQNVTLSCEQNLNHDAMYWYRQDPGQGLRLIYYSQIVNDFQKGDIAEGYSVSREKKESFPLTVTSAQKNPTAFYLCASSRVGTGGNTIYFGEGSWLTVV.

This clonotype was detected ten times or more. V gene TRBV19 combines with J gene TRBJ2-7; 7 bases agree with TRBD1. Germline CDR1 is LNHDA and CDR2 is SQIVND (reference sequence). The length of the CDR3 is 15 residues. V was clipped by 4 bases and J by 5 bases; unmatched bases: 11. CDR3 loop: CASSRRVTGSHEQYF. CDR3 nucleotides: TGTGCCAGTAGTAGGAGAGTGACAGGGTCTCACGAGCAGTACTTC.

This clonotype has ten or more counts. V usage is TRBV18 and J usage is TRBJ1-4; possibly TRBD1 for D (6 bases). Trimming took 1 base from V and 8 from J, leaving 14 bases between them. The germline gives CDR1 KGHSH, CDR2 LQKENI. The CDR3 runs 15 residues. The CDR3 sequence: CASSPHRDGSEKLFF. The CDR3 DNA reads TGTGCCAGCTCACCACACAGGGACGGGAGCGAAAAACTGTTTTTT.